The clone carrying this T cell receptor beta chain was observed a single time. The length of the CDR3 is 16 residues. V was cut by 1 base and J by 3 bases, with 13 bases left in between. In germline, CDR1 is KGHSH, CDR2 LQKENI. This entry comes from a study of T cell responses to AZD1222 COVID-19 vaccine. Data came from immunoSEQ multiplex PCR; TCRdb stores just in-frame clones and leaves some out. Of about 120,000 clones detected, nearly 90% appear once; the ten largest clones hold about 4.8%. The gene calls are TRBV18 and TRBJ2-4; a weak D match, TRBD2 (6 bases). Sequencing used peripheral blood, obtained on day 0 of AZD1222 vaccination. The source of this sequence is an adult in good health. The CDR3: CASSPQTSGGKNIQYF. The CDR3 DNA follows: TGTGCCAGCTCACCACAGACTAGTGGTGGCAAAAACATTCAGTACTTC.